The source of this T cell receptor (beta chain) is a study of long-term antiretroviral therapy in people with HIV. Running of the v3.0 immunoSEQ assay took place at survey level. TCRdb keeps only in-frame clones here, not all; method: immunoSEQ multiplex PCR. The sample carries around 20,000 clones, around 85% recorded once. The input for sequencing was unsorted PBMCs, taken roughly 4 years after starting antiretroviral therapy. The sequence came from a young man with HIV.

The CDR3 DNA is TGCGCCAGCAGCCCAAAGACAGGGAACTACGAGCAGTACGTC. This sequence encodes CASSPKTGNYEQYV. The V and J genes are TRBV4-1 and TRBJ2-7; TRBD1 matches 7 bases. The J segment lost 3 bases and the V segment lost 4 bases, leaving 6 bases of the junction unmatched. The CDR3 is made up of 14 amino acids. The V gene's germline CDR1 is MGHRA and CDR2 YSYEKL.